The clone carrying this T cell receptor (beta chain) was seen ten or more times. The data derive from a study of T-cell reconstitution after alpha-beta-depleted transplantation in children. The V gene's germline CDR1 is LGHNA and CDR2 YSLEER. The CDR3 is 14 residues long. The ends were cut back, 5 bases at V and 6 bases at J, with 14 bases in the middle. As it was prepared, the TCRbeta library received unique molecular identifiers. TCRdb reprocessed the PCR reads via MiXCR and lists one record per CDR3 protein. Among some 600,000 distinct CDR3 sequences, approximately 15% were seen once, and the ten largest hold about 1.1%.

This TCR was recovered from a human donor who donated a stem cell graft to a child with acute myeloid leukemia. This material consisted of PBMCs from the stem cell graft donor, taken from the stem cell graft. The J gene is TRBJ2-4, the V gene TRBV4-3; TRBD1 is a possible D gene (7 bases). The CDR3 sequence: CASSTGQGGNIQYF. The CDR3 DNA is TGCGCCAGCAGCACGGGCCAGGGGGGAAACATTCAGTACTTC.